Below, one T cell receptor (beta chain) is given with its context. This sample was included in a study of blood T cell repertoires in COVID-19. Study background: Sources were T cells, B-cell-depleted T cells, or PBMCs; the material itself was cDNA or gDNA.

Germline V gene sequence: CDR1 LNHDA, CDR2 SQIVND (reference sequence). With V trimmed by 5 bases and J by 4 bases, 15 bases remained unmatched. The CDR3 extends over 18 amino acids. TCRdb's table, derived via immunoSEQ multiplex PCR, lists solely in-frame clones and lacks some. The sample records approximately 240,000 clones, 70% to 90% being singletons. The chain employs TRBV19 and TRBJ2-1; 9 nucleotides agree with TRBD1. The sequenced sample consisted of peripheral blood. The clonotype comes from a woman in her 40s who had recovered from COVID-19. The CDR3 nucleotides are TGTGCCAGTAGTGTGGGACAGGGAAACTCTTGGCGGTACAATGAGCAGTTCTTC. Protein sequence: CASSVGQGNSWRYNEQFF. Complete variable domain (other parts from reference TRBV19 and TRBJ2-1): DGGITQSPKYLFRKEGQNVTLSCEQNLNHDAMYWYRQDPGQGLRLIYYSQIVNDFQKGDIAEGYSVSREKKESFPLTVTSAQKNPTAFYLCASSVGQGNSWRYNEQFFGPGTRLTVL.